This TCR beta chain was documented in a study of T-cell reconstitution after alpha-beta-depleted transplantation in children. Unique molecular identifiers were incorporated when the TCRbeta library was constructed. Using its own MiXCR run on the PCR reads, TCRdb lists one record per CDR3 protein. The sample includes about half a million distinct CDR3 sequences, 12% seen only once; the top ten take about 6%. Germline assignment: CDR1 KGHDR and CDR2 SFDVKD. The CDR3 is 14 residues long. Trimming stripped 3 bases from V and 6 bases from J, with 12 bases between. This clonotype showed up just a few times.

The chain links TRBV24-1 to TRBJ2-3; D is unclear. The input for sequencing was PBMCs from the stem cell graft donor, taken from the stem cell graft. The TCR originated in a human donor who donated a stem cell graft to a child with combined immunodeficiency. The CDR3 reads CATSDVTVGDTQYF. CDR3 bases: TGTGCCACCAGTGATGTCACGGTGGGCGATACGCAGTATTTT.